The 19 T cell receptor beta chains given below trace back to one sample, sequenced in a study of T cells in Graves' hyperthyroidism and ophthalmopathy. Using RNA transcripts as the source, TCR beta CDR3 regions were amplified. A set of HTBI primers served as the primers for a first-round RT-PCR of the TCR CDR3. TCRdb itself ran the multiplex PCR reads through MiXCR, one entry per CDR3 protein. In the table there are 640,000 or so distinct CDR3 sequences, approximately 14% of which are singletons. Sequencing was performed on blood. Receptors were obtained from a woman in her late teens or twenties with Graves' ophthalmopathy.

This clonotype appeared many times. V usage is TRBV11-3 and J usage is TRBJ2-3, with no clear D. This CDR3 is built from 15 residues. The V gene lost 1 base and the J gene lost 2 bases, with 10 bases spanning the gap. Germline V lookup: CDR1 SGHNT, CDR2 YENEEA. CDR3 region: CASSLVQQNTDTQYF. CDR3 DNA: TGTGCCAGCAGCTTAGTTCAGCAGAACACAGATACGCAGTATTTT.

Many counts were recorded for this clonotype. The chain recombines TRBV12-3 or TRBV12-4 with TRBJ2-4; D not certain. CDR3 length: 15 residues. Trimming took 4 bases from V and 0 from J, leaving 10 bases between them. The CDR3, as DNA: TGTGCCAGCAGTTCTAGGCCTCCAGCCAAAAACATTCAGTACTTC. Translating gives CASSSRPPAKNIQYF.

Only a few counts were recorded for this clonotype. This rearrangement joins TRBV7-3 to TRBJ2-1; 13 nucleotides match TRBD2. With V trimmed by 2 bases and J by 8 bases, 9 bases remained unmatched. The CDR3 has 17 residues. CDR1 and CDR2 (germline): SGHTA, FQGTGA. The CDR3 nucleotides read TGTGCCAGCAGCTTAGGACCGGGGACTAGCGGGATATATGAGCAGTTCTTC. It yields the protein CASSLGPGTSGIYEQFF.

This clonotype was found a few times. The gene calls are TRBV11-3 and TRBJ2-7; the match to TRBD1 covers 9 bases. V dropped 6 bases and J dropped 1; count of bases not matched to a gene: 4. Germline assignment: CDR1 SGHNT and CDR2 YENEEA. This CDR3 has 14 amino acids. The CDR3 is CASSRQGDSYEQYF. For the CDR3, the DNA is TGTGCCAGCAGTAGACAGGGGGATTCCTACGAGCAGTACTTC.

This clonotype was seen at least ten times. The chain has TRBV6-1 and TRBJ2-3; 8 bases fit TRBD2. The germline V gene has CDR1 MNHNS and CDR2 SASEGT. This CDR3 has 15 residues. V was clipped by 5 bases and J by 3 bases; unmatched bases: 7. The CDR3 region is CASSPGTRGTDTQYF. The CDR3 nucleotides are TGTGCCAGCAGTCCCGGGACTAGAGGGACAGATACGCAGTATTTT.

This clonotype was observed many times. The gene calls are TRBV27 and TRBJ2-7, with 8 bases identical to TRBD1. The CDR3 covers 12 residues. V was pared by 5 bases and J by 7 bases, with 4 bases of the junction left unmatched. Germline loops: CDR1 MNHEY, CDR2 SMNVEV (reference sequence). CDR3 amino acids: CASSPYRGEQYF. As DNA, the CDR3 is TGTGCCAGCAGTCCCTACAGGGGGGAGCAGTACTTC.

In this sample, this clonotype turned up many times. The CDR3 sequence: CASRLAGEQYF. DNA for the CDR3: TGTGCCAGCAGGCTAGCGGGCGAGCAGTACTTC. This chain uses TRBV6-1 with TRBJ2-7, with TRBD2 identical over 8 bases. Germline V gene lookup returns CDR1 MNHNS and CDR2 SASEGT. The CDR3 sequence is 11 residues long. V shed 6 bases, J shed 6 bases, and the junction held 1 base outside the gene matches.

This chain connects TRBV12-5 to TRBJ2-3; unclear D gene. This CDR3 spans 13 amino acids. Germline CDR1 and CDR2: LGHNT and FRNRAP. V was clipped by 1 base and J by 4 bases, with 6 bases between them. CDR3 residues: CASGLDLSDTQYF. CDR3 sequence (DNA): TGTGCTAGTGGTTTGGACTTATCAGATACGCAGTATTTT.

This clonotype was counted only a few times. The chain is built from TRBV28 and TRBJ1-6; D is perhaps TRBD1 (5 bases). The V and J ends lost 5 bases and 7 bases respectively, with 18 bases between them. CDR3 length equals 16 residues. CDR1 is MDHEN, CDR2 SYDVKM, per germline. For the CDR3, the DNA is TGTGCCAGCAGTCCACTTGGGAGGGGCGGGAATTCACCCCTCCACTTT. This encodes CASSPLGRGGNSPLHF.

The J gene is TRBJ2-7, the V gene TRBV14; D remains unclear. CDR1 and CDR2 from the germline V gene are SGHDN and FVKESK. V was cut by 3 bases and J by 0 bases, with 21 bases left in between. The CDR3 contains 18 residues. In DNA, the CDR3 is TGTGCCAGCAGCCAGGACCCGACCAAAGACCTCAGCTCCTACGAGCAGTACTTC. Translation: CASSQDPTKDLSSYEQYF.

The chain combines TRBV13 with TRBJ2-2; TRBD2 aligns across 10 bases. Trimming at V came to 3 bases and at J to 7 bases, leaving 8 bases not matched to a gene. CDR1 PRHDT and CDR2 FYEKMQ come from the germline V gene (reference sequence). The CDR3 has 16 amino acids. The CDR3: CASSLVLAGAGGELFF. As DNA, the CDR3 is TGTGCCAGCAGCTTGGTTCTAGCGGGAGCCGGCGGGGAGCTGTTTTTT.

The chain is built from TRBV6-2 or TRBV6-3 and TRBJ2-1, with 9 positions matching TRBD2. This CDR3 comprises 20 residues. CDR1 and CDR2 (germline): MNHEY, SVGEGT. With V trimmed by 4 bases and J by 0 bases, 16 bases remained unmatched. The CDR3 loop is CASSFLRGTSPSSSYNEQFF. In nucleotides, the CDR3 is TGTGCCAGCAGTTTCCTACGGGGGACTAGCCCCTCAAGCTCCTACAATGAGCAGTTCTTC.

This clonotype was observed at least ten times. V gene TRBV12-3 or TRBV12-4 combines with J gene TRBJ2-1; 12 positions match TRBD1. This CDR3 has 19 amino acids. The trim removed 1 base at V and 2 bases at J, leaving 9 bases unmatched. The CDR3 loop is CASSLEAGQGAVTYNEQFF. Written as DNA, the CDR3 is TGTGCCAGCAGTTTAGAGGCGGGACAGGGGGCGGTCACCTACAATGAGCAGTTCTTC.

This clonotype showed up just a few times. The chain combines TRBV4-1 with TRBJ2-6; weak D call: TRBD1 (6 bases). Per germline, CDR1 MGHRA and CDR2 YSYEKL. This CDR3 has 18 amino acids. Deletions cut 2 bases from V and 2 bases from J, with 16 bases between. The CDR3 here is CASSQKTGSTPGANVLTF. CDR3 coding DNA: TGCGCCAGCAGCCAAAAGACAGGTTCGACCCCTGGGGCCAACGTCCTGACTTTC.

The chain employs TRBV9 and TRBJ2-7; 8 bases are shared with TRBD2. V was pared by 4 bases and J by 2 bases, with 14 bases of the junction left unmatched. This CDR3 has 17 residues. Germline V gene lookup returns CDR1 SGDLS and CDR2 YYNGEE. The CDR3 protein is CASSPSPCGRTTYEQYF. CDR3 sequence (DNA): TGTGCCAGCAGCCCCTCCCCCTGCGGGAGGACAACCTACGAGCAGTACTTC. The full variable domain, in which reference TRBV9 and TRBJ2-7 provide the parts outside the CDR3, is DSGVTQTPKHLITATGQRVTLRCSPRSGDLSVYWYQQSLDQGLQFLIQYYNGEERAKGNILERFSAQQFPDLHSELNLSSLELGDSALYFCASSPSPCGRTTYEQYFGPGTRLTVT.

This clonotype was observed a few times. V usage is TRBV30 and J usage is TRBJ2-2; possible D gene TRBD1, 7 bases. Trimming removed 8 bases at V and 4 bases at J, with 17 bases between. This CDR3 has 14 residues. Germline lookup yields CDR1 GTSNPN and CDR2 SVGIG (reference sequence). The CDR3 coding sequence is TGTGCCACGCCAGGGGGGCGAGTCACCGGGGAGCTGTTTTTT. Protein product: CATPGGRVTGELFF.

This clonotype was seen at least ten times. This sequence joins TRBV6-1 and TRBJ2-3; 9 bases are a match to TRBD2. The CDR3 runs 17 residues. J gave up 2 bases and V 1 base, and 7 bases lay outside the gene matches. Germline V CDR1 and CDR2: MNHNS, SASEGT. In DNA form, the CDR3 reads TGTGCCAGCAGTGAAGTCCTAGCGGGGATAAACACAGATACGCAGTATTTT. This gives the protein CASSEVLAGINTDTQYF.

This chain connects TRBV12-5 to TRBJ2-6; possible D gene TRBD1, 5 bases. Deletions cut 10 bases from V and 4 bases from J, with 8 bases between. Looked up from germline, CDR1 is LGHNT and CDR2 is FRNRAP. The CDR3 has 12 residues. The CDR3 spells CATGLGANVLTF. The CDR3 nucleotides are TGTGCTACAGGGCTAGGGGCCAACGTCCTGACTTTC.

This clonotype was seen a few times. J is TRBJ2-3 and V is TRBV20-1; 7 nucleotides line up with TRBD1. V trimming: 2 bases; J trimming: 2 bases; junction bases outside the gene matches: 4. The CDR3 runs 14 residues. Germline assignment: CDR1 DFQATT and CDR2 SNEGSKA (reference sequence). CDR3 residues: CSARQGVFTDTQYF. As DNA, the CDR3 is TGCAGTGCTAGACAGGGGGTTTTCACAGATACGCAGTATTTT.